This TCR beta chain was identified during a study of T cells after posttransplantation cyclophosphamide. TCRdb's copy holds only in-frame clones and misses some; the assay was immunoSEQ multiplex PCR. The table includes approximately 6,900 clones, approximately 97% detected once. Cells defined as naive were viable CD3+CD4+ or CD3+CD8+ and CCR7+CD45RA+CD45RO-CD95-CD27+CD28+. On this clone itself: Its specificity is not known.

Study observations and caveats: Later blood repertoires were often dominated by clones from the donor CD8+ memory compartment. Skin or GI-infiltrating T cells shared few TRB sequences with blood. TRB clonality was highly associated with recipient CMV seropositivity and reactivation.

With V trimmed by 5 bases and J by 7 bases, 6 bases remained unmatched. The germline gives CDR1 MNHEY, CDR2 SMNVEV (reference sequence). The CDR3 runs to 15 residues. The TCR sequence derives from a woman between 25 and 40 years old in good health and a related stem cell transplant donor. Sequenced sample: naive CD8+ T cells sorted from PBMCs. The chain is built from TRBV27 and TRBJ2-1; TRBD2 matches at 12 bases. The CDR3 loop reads CASSPLAGGLNEQFF. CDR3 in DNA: TGTGCCAGCAGTCCCCTAGCGGGGGGGCTAAATGAGCAGTTCTTC.